This T cell receptor (beta chain) is from a study of T cell changes during pregnancy in multiple sclerosis (dated by TCRdb to the late 2010s). For the wider study: The study examined how the T cell repertoire changed over the course of pregnancy in women with multiple sclerosis.

Libraries were constructed by the immunoSEQ multiplex PCR assay. This is the immuneACCESS table as TCRdb keeps it, with only in-frame sequences that have V and J called. A part of the clones is gone; compared with another copy, unresolved V genes explain less than half, and the rest is unexplained. The sample table holds around 68,000 clones, of which roughly 91% were seen once. The ten largest account for approximately 1.4% of the sample. In the germline V gene, CDR1 corresponds to SGHRS and CDR2 to YFSETQ. For this chain, trimming is 5 bases at the V end and 5 bases at the J end, and the number of junction bases without a gene match is 6. From the cysteine up to the phenylalanine, the CDR3 has a length of 14 residues. The only DNA kept is the CDR3, 42 bases in frame from the first base. The sample holds one count of this clone. Its antigen is unknown. Base qualities were left out, and no much larger clone turns up one base away.

The sequence is built from TRBV5-1 and TRBJ2-5, and 10 junctional nucleotides match TRBD1. The receptor comes from a female donor in good health, enrolled as a control in a pregnancy study. The source was peripheral blood, collected after pregnancy. CDR3 reads: CASRVDRGRETQYF. The DNA is TGCGCCAGCAGGGTTGACAGGGGGCGGGAGACCCAGTACTTC.